This T cell receptor (beta chain) was sequenced for a study of shared clonotypes between healthy human individuals. Study-level background: Samples came from two female and a few male donors aged 18 to 49.

Data came from immunoSEQ multiplex PCR; TCRdb stores just in-frame clones and leaves some out. The sample holds about 490,000 clones, over 65% seen once. The CDR3 totals 14 residues. V was cut by 3 bases and J by 3 bases, with 10 bases left in between. CDR1 is LNHNV and CDR2 is YYDKDF in the germline V gene (reference sequence). All donors were Caucasian adults living in Nashville, Tennessee. This sequence joins TRBV15 and TRBJ2-3; no clear D. Sample: PBMCs. The origin of this receptor is a woman between 40 and 55 years old in good health. Some clones in this sample may be carry-over from other donors' samples. This chain's CDR3 is CATSSRFGTDTQYF. CDR3 coding DNA: TGTGCCACCAGCAGCCGTTTTGGAACAGATACGCAGTATTTT.